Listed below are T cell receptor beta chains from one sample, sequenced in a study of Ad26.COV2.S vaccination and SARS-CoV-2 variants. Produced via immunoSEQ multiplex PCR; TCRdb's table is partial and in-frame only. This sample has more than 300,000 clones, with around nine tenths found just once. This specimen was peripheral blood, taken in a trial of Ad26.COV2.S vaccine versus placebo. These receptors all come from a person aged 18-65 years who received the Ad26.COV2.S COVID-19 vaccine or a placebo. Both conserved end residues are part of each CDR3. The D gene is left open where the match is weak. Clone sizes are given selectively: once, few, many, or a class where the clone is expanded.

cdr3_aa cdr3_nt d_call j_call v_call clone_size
CASSPPSSNEQFF TGTGCCAGCTCACCACCGAGTTCCAATGAGCAGTTCTTC - TRBJ2-1 TRBV18 -
CASSRLGEQYF TGTGCCAGCAGCCGGCTGGGGGAGCAGTACTTC - TRBJ2-7 TRBV3-1/TRBV3-2 -
CATSVQSGNTGELFF TGTGCCACCAGCGTGCAGTCCGGGAACACCGGGGAGCTGTTTTTT - TRBJ2-2 TRBV15 -
CASSLRLPGELFF TGTGCCAGCAGCTTGAGGTTACCCGGGGAGCTGTTTTTT - TRBJ2-2 TRBV13 -
CASSLRGGATDTQYF TGTGCCAGCAGTTTAAGGGGGGGGGCGACAGATACGCAGTATTTT - TRBJ2-3 TRBV28 -
CASSPPTGNGETQYF TGTGCCAGCTCACCCCCGACAGGAAACGGGGAGACCCAGTACTTC - TRBJ2-5 TRBV18 -
CASSFTGVGSGNTIYF TGTGCCAGCAGCTTTACAGGGGTCGGTTCTGGAAACACCATATATTTT TRBD1 TRBJ1-3 TRBV11-2 once
CASSQAGQSGYGYTF TGCGCCAGCAGCCAAGCGGGACAGAGCGGATATGGCTACACCTTC TRBD1 TRBJ1-2 TRBV4-1 -
CASSGDRRNTDTQYF TGTGCCAGCAGCGGGGACAGGCGGAACACAGATACGCAGTATTTT TRBD1 TRBJ2-3 TRBV7-2 -
CASSPGRNEKLFF TGTGCCAGCTCACCAGGGCGGAATGAAAAACTGTTTTTT - TRBJ1-4 TRBV18 -
CASSLSGGAETQYF TGTGCCAGCAGCTTAAGCGGGGGGGCTGAGACCCAGTACTTC TRBD2 TRBJ2-5 TRBV7-9 -
CASSSDRSRNSPLHF TGTGCCAGCTCGTCGGACAGGAGCAGGAATTCACCCCTCCACTTT TRBD1 TRBJ1-6 TRBV18 -
CASSSQKGGFYEQYF TGTGCCAGCAGCTCCCAAAAAGGTGGATTCTACGAGCAGTACTTC - TRBJ2-7 TRBV7-9 -
CASSQGRTSGSSYNEQFF TGTGCCAGCAGCCAGGGTAGGACTAGCGGGAGCTCCTACAATGAGCAGTTCTTC TRBD2 TRBJ2-1 TRBV14 -
CASSEARGHSNQPQHF TGTGCCAGCAGTGAAGCACGGGGGCATAGCAATCAGCCCCAGCATTTT - TRBJ1-5 TRBV6-1 -
CASSPRQGLNEKLFF TGTGCCAGCTCACCACGACAGGGTTTAAACGAAAAACTGTTTTTT TRBD1 TRBJ1-4 TRBV18 -
CASSTGQGAGTEAFF TGTGCCAGCAGCACCGGACAGGGGGCTGGAACTGAAGCTTTCTTT TRBD1 TRBJ1-1 TRBV2 -